This T cell receptor beta chain was documented in a study of shared clonotypes between healthy human individuals. The wider study: Researchers drew samples from two women and a few men aged 18 to 49. Findings and limits, study-wide: The naive CD4 repertoires of a handful of donors were compared, and around 5.1% of clonotypes were shared. Incomplete sequencing of sorted subsets was indicated by rarefaction despite large depth.

The table came from immunoSEQ multiplex PCR; TCRdb's copy has only in-frame clones and leaves some out. This table holds tens of thousands of clones, 60% to 65% found once. The germline gives CDR1 WSHSY, CDR2 SAAADI. Trimming cost V 7 bases and J 4 bases; bases outside gene matches: 6. This CDR3 has 14 amino acids. Remarks on this clone: Antigen specificity is unknown.

Sequencing used memory CD8+ T cells sorted from blood. The subset was: CD45RO+ cells pooled with CCR7-negative TemRA cells. The chain uses TRBV10-2 and TRBJ2-3, with TRBD2 matching over 9 bases. The TCR was taken from a man aged 25 to 40 in good health. CDR3 region: CASNAGGPADTQYF. The CDR3 DNA sequence: TGCGCCAGCAACGCGGGAGGGCCGGCAGATACGCAGTATTTT.